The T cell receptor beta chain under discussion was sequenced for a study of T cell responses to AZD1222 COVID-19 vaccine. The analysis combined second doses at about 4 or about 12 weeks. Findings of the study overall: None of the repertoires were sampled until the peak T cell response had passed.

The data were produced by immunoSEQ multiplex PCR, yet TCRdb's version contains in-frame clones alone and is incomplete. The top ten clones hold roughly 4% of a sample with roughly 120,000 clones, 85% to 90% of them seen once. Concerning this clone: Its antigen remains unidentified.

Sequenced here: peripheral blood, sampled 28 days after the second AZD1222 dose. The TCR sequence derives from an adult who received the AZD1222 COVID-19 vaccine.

This CDR3 is CASGTGDSYNSPLHF. In DNA form, the CDR3 reads TGTGCCAGCGGGACCGGGGACTCCTATAATTCACCCCTCCACTTT. The genes are TRBV28 and TRBJ1-6, with D perhaps TRBD1 (5 bases). CDR1 is MDHEN, CDR2 SYDVKM, per germline. This CDR3 region has 15 residues. The V end was cut by 8 bases, the J end by 0 bases, with 11 bases between.